The 18 T cell receptor beta chains below were found in one sample sequenced in a study of T cell responses to AZD1222 COVID-19 vaccine. Here immunoSEQ multiplex PCR was the method, and the copy in TCRdb shows in-frame clones only, minus some. The table records roughly 150,000 clones, around 90% of them present only once. Source: peripheral blood, taken on day 0 of AZD1222 vaccination. These receptors all stem from an adult in good health.

The chain employs TRBV9 and TRBJ2-3, with D possibly being TRBD1 or TRBD2 (5 bases each). Germline-derived CDR1 and CDR2 are SGDLS and YYNGEE. V lost 0 bases to trimming and J lost 5 bases, with 10 bases between them. The CDR3 totals 14 residues. CDR3 sequence (DNA): TGTGCCAGCAGCGTAGTTTCGGGGCAAGATACGCAGTATTTT. It encodes CASSVVSGQDTQYF.

This clone was recorded only once. The genes are TRBV6-1 and TRBJ1-5; D is ambiguous. The CDR3 covers 15 residues. Trimming removed 2 bases from V and 7 bases from J, with 15 bases in between. The germline V gene has CDR1 MNHNS and CDR2 SASEGT. The CDR3 region has the DNA TGTGCCAGCAGTGAAAGGACCCTAACCGGGCAGCCCCAGCATTTT. Its translation: CASSERTLTGQPQHF.

This chain uses TRBV2 with TRBJ1-5, with 9 bases that match TRBD1. The junction had 3 bases not matched to a gene; V was cut back by 8 bases and J by 4 bases. This CDR3 region has 13 residues. Germline CDR1 reads SNHLY; CDR2 reads FYNNEI. CDR3 nucleotide sequence: TGTGCCAGCGGAGGGACAGGGAATCAGCCCCAGCATTTT. Amino acid sequence: CASGGTGNQPQHF.

The rearrangement links TRBV6-5 to TRBJ1-6, with 8 bases lining up with TRBD1. The trim removed 9 bases at V and 7 bases at J, leaving 8 bases unmatched. Germline values: CDR1 MNHEY, CDR2 SVGAGI. The CDR3 sequence is 14 residues long. As DNA, the CDR3 is TGTGCCAGTAAGCGGACAGGGTGGAATTCACCCCTCCACTTT. Translation gives CASKRTGWNSPLHF.

This chain uses TRBV11-3 with TRBJ1-3; 7 bases fit TRBD1. From germline, CDR1 is SGHNT and CDR2 YENEEA. The CDR3 consists of 14 residues. Trimming at V came to 5 bases and at J to 2 bases, leaving 3 bases not matched to a gene. The CDR3 reads CASSPGTAGNTIYF. The CDR3 coding sequence is TGTGCCAGCAGCCCGGGGACAGCTGGAAACACCATATATTTT.

This rearrangement joins TRBV3-1 (or the pseudogene TRBV3-2) to TRBJ1-1; D not certain. This CDR3 has 16 residues. Trimming removed 4 bases at V and 1 base at J, with 16 bases between. Germline V gene data show CDR1 as LGHDT and CDR2 as YNNKEL (reference sequence). CDR3: CASSPTLGIANTEAFF. Written as DNA, the CDR3 is TGTGCCAGCAGCCCAACCTTAGGGATAGCGAACACTGAAGCTTTCTTT.

The chain joins TRBV28 to TRBJ2-5, with 9 bases identical to TRBD1. There are 15 residues in the CDR3. From germline, CDR1 is MDHEN and CDR2 SYDVKM. Losses at the gene ends were 3 bases for V and 5 bases for J; bases not matched to a gene: 7. CDR3 DNA: TGTGCCAGCAGTTTTCCCACAGGGGGCGGGGAGACCCAGTACTTC. Amino acids: CASSFPTGGGETQYF. Drawing the rest from reference TRBV28 and TRBJ2-5, the complete variable domain is DVKVTQSSRYLVKRTGEKVFLECVQDMDHENMFWYRQDPGLGLRLIYFSYDVKMKEKGDIPEGYSVSREKKERFSLILESASTNQTSMYLCASSFPTGGGETQYFGPGTRLLVL.

The gene calls are TRBV28 and TRBJ2-1, with D hard to call. V was shortened by 4 bases and J by 9 bases, with 13 bases between the two germline ends. The CDR3 consists of 13 residues. Germline CDR1 MDHEN, CDR2 SYDVKM. The CDR3 sequence is CASSSQTRGEQFF. The CDR3 bases are TGTGCCAGCAGTTCACAGACACGTGGTGAGCAGTTCTTC.

This sequence joins TRBV5-4 and TRBJ2-2; tentatively, D is TRBD1 (5 bases). Trimming took off 4 bases at V and 0 bases at J, with 10 bases between the two ends. From germline, CDR1 is SGHNT and CDR2 YYREEE (reference sequence). This CDR3 has 15 residues. The CDR3 here is CASSESRANTGELFF. In DNA form, the CDR3 reads TGTGCCAGCAGCGAGAGCAGGGCGAACACCGGGGAGCTGTTTTTT.

This chain connects TRBV5-4 to TRBJ2-7; 9 nucleotides align to TRBD2. Losses at the gene ends were 0 bases for V and 2 bases for J; bases not matched to a gene: 3. This CDR3 comprises 15 residues. Per the germline V gene, CDR1 is SGHNT and CDR2 is YYREEE (reference sequence). The CDR3 here is CASSLEASGAYEQYF. CDR3 nucleotide sequence: TGTGCCAGCAGCTTGGAGGCTAGCGGGGCCTACGAGCAGTACTTC.

This chain connects TRBV7-2 to TRBJ2-5; D unresolved. The CDR3 is 16 amino acids. Deletions cut 6 bases from V and 0 bases from J, with 17 bases between. The germline V gene encodes CDR1 SGHTA and CDR2 FQGNSA. The DNA of the CDR3 is TGTGCCAGCAGTTATACCCTGGGTCTAAACCAAGAGACCCAGTACTTC. It translates to CASSYTLGLNQETQYF.

V and J are TRBV5-3 and TRBJ2-7, with 11 bases matching TRBD1. TRBV5-3 is recorded as an ORF, its role being uncertain. There are 15 residues in the CDR3. V shed 2 bases, J shed 4 bases, and the junction held 5 bases outside the gene matches. CDR3 sequence: CARSFRTGGLYEQYF. CDR3 DNA: TGTGCCAGAAGCTTTCGGACAGGGGGCTTGTACGAGCAGTACTTC.

The chain combines TRBV11-3 with TRBJ2-5; a weak D match, TRBD2 (5 bases). Per germline, CDR1 SGHNT and CDR2 YENEEA. This CDR3 has 17 amino acids. V gave up 0 bases and J gave up 7 bases, with 21 bases separating them. The CDR3 sequence is CASSLESRLLTRGTQYF. CDR3 coding DNA: TGTGCCAGCAGCTTAGAGTCGAGGCTTCTCACTCGGGGGACCCAGTACTTC.

The V gene is TRBV28, the J gene TRBJ2-7, with 7 bases matching TRBD2. Germline V lookup: CDR1 MDHEN, CDR2 SYDVKM. The J segment lost 0 bases and the V segment lost 4 bases, leaving 12 bases of the junction unmatched. The CDR3 is made up of 17 amino acids. This CDR3 reads CASSSAGWRGSSYEQYF. The CDR3 bases are TGTGCCAGCAGTTCAGCTGGGTGGCGGGGGAGCTCCTACGAGCAGTACTTC.

V usage is TRBV12-3 or TRBV12-4 and J usage is TRBJ2-3; D is ambiguous. Trimming took 4 bases from V and 5 from J, leaving 10 bases between them. The CDR3 runs 13 residues. CDR3 residues: CASSSLGRDTQYF. CDR3 DNA sequence: TGTGCCAGCAGTTCTTTAGGTAGAGATACGCAGTATTTT.

This chain joins TRBV11-2 and TRBJ2-7, with 8 bases lining up with TRBD1. This CDR3 region has 12 residues. J gave up 5 bases and V 6 bases, and 3 bases lay outside the gene matches. Germline V lookup: CDR1 SGHAT, CDR2 FQNNGV. CDR3 coding DNA: TGTGCCAGCAGACTGACAGGGGACGAGCAGTACTTC. Encoded protein: CASRLTGDEQYF.

The rearrangement links TRBV28 to TRBJ1-1, with D perhaps TRBD1 (5 bases). The germline CDR1 and CDR2 sequences are MDHEN and SYDVKM. V lost 0 bases to trimming and J lost 0 bases, with 11 bases between them. The CDR3 loop spans 16 amino acids. This CDR3 reads CASSLCCGGLNTEAFF. The CDR3 region has the DNA TGTGCCAGCAGTTTATGTTGTGGGGGACTGAACACTGAAGCTTTCTTT.

The V and J genes are TRBV15 and TRBJ2-2, with TRBD1 identical over 10 bases. Looked up from germline, CDR1 is LNHNV and CDR2 is YYDKDF (reference sequence). The CDR3 covers 21 residues. Losses at the gene ends were 5 bases for V and 1 base for J; bases not matched to a gene: 19. The DNA for the CDR3 is TGTGCCACCAGCCCCCAAGACCCGGGACAGGGGCCACTTTGGAACACCGGGGAGCTGTTTTTT. Protein sequence: CATSPQDPGQGPLWNTGELFF.